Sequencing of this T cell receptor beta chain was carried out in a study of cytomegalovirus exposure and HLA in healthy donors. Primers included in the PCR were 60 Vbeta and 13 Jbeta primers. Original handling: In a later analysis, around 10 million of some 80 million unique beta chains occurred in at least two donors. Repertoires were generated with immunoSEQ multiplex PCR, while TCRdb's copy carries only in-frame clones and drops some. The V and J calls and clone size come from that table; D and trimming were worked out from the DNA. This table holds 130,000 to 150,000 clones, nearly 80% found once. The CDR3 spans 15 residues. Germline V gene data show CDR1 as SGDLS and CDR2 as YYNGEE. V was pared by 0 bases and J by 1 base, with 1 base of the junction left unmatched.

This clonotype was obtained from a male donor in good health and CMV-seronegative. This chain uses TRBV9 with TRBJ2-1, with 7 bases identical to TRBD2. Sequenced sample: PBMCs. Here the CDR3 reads CASSVVSGSYNEQFF. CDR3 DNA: TGTGCCAGCAGCGTAGTTAGCGGGTCCTACAATGAGCAGTTCTTC.